These T cell receptor beta chains were read from a single sample in a study of PD-1 blockade in classical Hodgkin lymphoma. TCRdb's table, derived via immunoSEQ multiplex PCR, lists solely in-frame clones and lacks some. This sample yields 25,000 to 40,000 clones, of which about 81% are seen a single time; 17% belongs to the top ten. Sequencing was performed on peripheral blood mononuclear cells (PBMCs), taken before the fourth cycle of nivolumab. The receptors originated from a human donor with classical Hodgkin lymphoma. The conserved cysteine and the conserved F or W are not part of the CDR3 here. Each record gives: V gene, CDR3 protein.

V: TRBV10-3
CDR3: AISPSERMAITAF

V: TRBV27
CDR3: ASSLGTSGITTYNEQF

V: TRBV9
CDR3: ASSVGLAPDTQY

V: TRBV19
CDR3: ASSIPGQGNTGELF

V: TRBV7-8
CDR3: ASSLVQLGNTIY

V: TRBV5-1
CDR3: ASSLTIGGRSYGYT

V: TRBV7-3
CDR3: ASSLGGDEQF

V: TRBV4-1
CDR3: ASSQDRGGSAKNIQY

V: TRBV19
CDR3: ASSIGGYRGYQPQH

V: TRBV29-1
CDR3: SVEDGDYYNEQF

V: TRBV9
CDR3: ASSVGDSTYEQY

V: TRBV30
CDR3: AWSREGGNIQY

V: TRBV25-1
CDR3: ASSELGTSDEQF

V: TRBV5-8
CDR3: ASRMIMGTEQF

V: TRBV2
CDR3: ASTEGAGSNEKLF

V: TRBV11-3
CDR3: ASSLVRGNTEAF

V: TRBV7-2
CDR3: ASSLAPQSEAF

V: TRBV7-2
CDR3: ASSLAPGELF

V: TRBV28
CDR3: ATRALLGQGNQPQH

V: TRBV7-9
CDR3: ASSSQGNEKLF

V: TRBV9
CDR3: ASSPWDRVGEKLF

V: TRBV5-8
CDR3: ASSFKGLLEAF

V: TRBV19
CDR3: ASNLGGRSAKNIQY

V: TRBV6-5
CDR3: ASSRQGARNSPLH

V: TRBV4-1
CDR3: ASSLRTGDITDTQY

V: TRBV27
CDR3: ASSFVSGGRNQPQH

V: TRBV28
CDR3: ASSPGQGDTGELF

V: TRBV10-2
CDR3: ASSDGGATDTQY

V: TRBV19
CDR3: ASSMQRQISNEKLF

V: TRBV4-1
CDR3: ASSQEGQGMGSYEQY